Each of the 18 T cell receptor beta chains below was sequenced from the same sample in a study of T-cell memory formation after mild COVID-19 (dated by TCRdb to about 2021). Library preparation employed 5' RACE. For sequencing, an Illumina NovaSeq 6000 was employed. In TCRdb, the public reads were trimmed at Q25 with fastp and aligned with MiXCR, with productive beta chains retained. Every entry covers one CDR3 protein and lists the most common genes and DNA from its rows. This sample holds fewer than 450,000 distinct CDR3 sequences; less than 25% were observed only once. 8.5% to 10% of the sample rests with the top ten. Sequencing was done on a sample of PBMCs or a T cell subset sorted from them (not recorded which). The receptors shown here come from an adult woman who had mild COVID-19 (a few samples of this study predate the infection). The sample titles of this study are shuffled in the database, so cell type and time point are left out; the donor was told from shared clones.

This clonotype was picked up a small number of times. The chain joins TRBV19 to TRBJ2-3, with unresolved D. Germline V lookup: CDR1 LNHDA, CDR2 SQIVND (reference sequence). Trimming removed 0 bases at V and 2 bases at J, with 12 bases between. CDR3 size: 16 residues. In DNA, the CDR3 is TGTGCCAGTAGTATAGATTCCACCTTAATCACAGATACGCAGTATTTT. This gives the protein CASSIDSTLITDTQYF.

This chain connects TRBV20-1 to TRBJ1-2, with 7 positions matching TRBD1. Germline lookup yields CDR1 DFQATT and CDR2 SNEGSKA (reference sequence). The CDR3 has 15 amino acids. V lost 5 bases to trimming and J lost 2 bases; unmatched junction nucleotides: 11. The CDR3 is CSASPRTGGNYGYTF. For the CDR3, the DNA is TGCAGTGCTTCTCCCCGGACAGGAGGAAACTATGGCTACACCTTC.

The V call is TRBV7-9, the J call TRBJ1-1, with unresolved D. This CDR3 region has 15 residues. Trimming removed 5 bases at V and 1 base at J, with 14 bases between. Germline lookup yields CDR1 SEHNR and CDR2 FQNEAQ (reference sequence). CDR3 nucleotide sequence: TGTGCCAGCAGCCCCGCCGGGATAAGGAACACTGAAGCTTTCTTT. Amino acid sequence: CASSPAGIRNTEAFF.

This clonotype has only a few counts. The V call is TRBV6-6, the J call TRBJ1-4; TRBD1 aligns across 10 bases. V shed 6 bases, J shed 11 bases, and the junction held 12 bases outside the gene matches. CDR3 length: 15 amino acids. Germline V gene sequence: CDR1 MNHNY, CDR2 SVGAGI (reference sequence). The chain's CDR3 is CASRTSGTGAGKLFF. The CDR3 bases are TGTGCCAGCAGAACCTCCGGGACAGGGGCAGGGAAACTGTTTTTT.

A few counts support this clonotype. V usage is TRBV15 and J usage is TRBJ1-4; 7 nucleotides match TRBD1. The CDR3 is 16 residues long. The V gene's germline CDR1 is LNHNV and CDR2 YYDKDF (reference sequence). V lost 3 bases to trimming and J lost 5 bases; unmatched junction nucleotides: 9. CDR3 amino acids: CATSSRLQGPNEKLFF. In DNA, the CDR3 is TGTGCCACCAGCAGCCGTTTACAGGGGCCCAATGAAAAACTGTTTTTT.

J is TRBJ2-3 and V is TRBV14, with D unclear. Trimming cost V 0 bases and J 3 bases, with 10 bases left between them. CDR1 and CDR2 (germline): SGHDN, FVKESK. The CDR3 runs 15 residues. As DNA, the CDR3 is TGTGCCAGCAGCCAAGAGTCTCTAGTGACAGATACGCAGTATTTT. Encoded protein: CASSQESLVTDTQYF.

The J gene is TRBJ2-1, the V gene TRBV5-1, with D possibly TRBD2 on 5 matching bases. Germline CDR1 and CDR2: SGHRS and YFSETQ. The CDR3 covers 13 residues. Trimming removed 0 bases at V and 10 bases at J, with 11 bases between. The CDR3 nucleotides read TGCGCCAGCAGCTTGGGGACTGCGACAGAGCAGTTCTTC. Translating it yields CASSLGTATEQFF.

V and J are TRBV20-1 and TRBJ2-3, with unresolved D. Germline assignment: CDR1 DFQATT and CDR2 SNEGSKA (reference sequence). This CDR3 has 15 residues. V lost 3 bases, J lost 5 bases, and 18 bases lay in between. CDR3 coding DNA: TGCAGTGCTAGGGGGAAACCATTAACGGTAGATACGCAGTATTTT. Protein sequence: CSARGKPLTVDTQYF.

This clonotype turned up a few times. Here the CDR3 reads CSVATGVGQPQHF. CDR3 nucleotide sequence: TGCAGCGTTGCGACAGGAGTTGGTCAGCCCCAGCATTTT. The V gene is TRBV29-1, the J gene TRBJ1-5; perhaps TRBD1 as D (6 bases). The ends were cut back, 4 bases at V and 6 bases at J, with 13 bases in the middle. There are 13 residues in the CDR3. Germline V gives CDR1 SQVTM, CDR2 ANQGSEA.

This clonotype was seen repeatedly, ten times or more. This sequence joins TRBV5-1 and TRBJ1-4; the D gene is possibly TRBD1 (5 bases). CDR3 size: 15 residues. Germline CDR1 SGHRS, CDR2 YFSETQ. The V gene lost 4 bases and the J gene lost 3 bases, with 13 bases spanning the gap. The chain's CDR3 is CASSLGGRANEKLFF. DNA of the CDR3: TGCGCCAGCAGCCTCGGTGGCAGGGCTAATGAAAAACTGTTTTTT. The entire variable domain, with the rest obtained from reference TRBV5-1 and TRBJ1-4, is as follows: KAGVTQTPRYLIKTRGQQVTLSCSPISGHRSVSWYQQTPGQGLQFLFEYFSETQRNKGNFPGRFSGRQFSNSRSEMNVSTLELGDSALYLCASSLGGRANEKLFFGSGTQLSVL.

V usage is TRBV12-3 or TRBV12-4 and J usage is TRBJ1-5; D is unresolved. Trimming shortened V by 7 bases and J by 0 bases, and 13 bases separated the two germline ends. The CDR3 length is 15 residues. CDR3: CASTPGRDSNQPQHF. DNA for the CDR3: TGTGCCAGCACCCCGGGGAGGGATAGCAATCAGCCCCAGCATTTT.

This clonotype has ten or more counts. For the CDR3, the DNA is TGTGCCAGCCGGGACAGGGCCTACGAGCAGTACTTC. The encoded protein is CASRDRAYEQYF. The genes are TRBV7-9 and TRBJ2-7; the match to TRBD1 covers 9 bases. Per the germline V gene, CDR1 is SEHNR and CDR2 is FQNEAQ (reference sequence). This CDR3 region has 12 residues. V lost 8 bases, J lost 2 bases, and 1 base stayed unmatched.

The chain joins TRBV20-1 to TRBJ1-2; tentative D call: TRBD1 (5 bases). The CDR3 is 16 residues long. Germline assignment: CDR1 DFQATT and CDR2 SNEGSKA (reference sequence). V lost 3 bases and J 7 bases, leaving 24 bases between the germline ends. Here the CDR3 reads CSARYPAGGRVGGYTF. The DNA for the CDR3 is TGCAGTGCTAGGTATCCGGCGGGCGGCAGGGTCGGTGGCTACACCTTC.

V and J are TRBV18 and TRBJ2-7, with a weak D call TRBD1 (5 bases). The length of the CDR3 is 15 residues. From germline, CDR1 is KGHSH and CDR2 LQKENI. Between the trimmed V and J ends, which lost 2 bases and 0 bases, there was a span of 11 bases. The CDR3 bases are TGTGCCAGCTCACCAGGGGCGGAGAGCTCCTACGAGCAGTACTTC. This sequence encodes CASSPGAESSYEQYF.

This clonotype has a count of ten or more. CDR3 in amino acids: CASSFIGTSGSPSYNEQFF. The DNA of the CDR3 is TGTGCCAGCAGCTTCATCGGGACTAGCGGGAGCCCCTCCTACAATGAGCAGTTCTTC. The J gene is TRBJ2-1, the V gene TRBV7-8; TRBD2 matches at 14 bases. After removal of 3 bases from V and 0 bases from J, the junction contained 7 bases not matched to a gene. Germline V gene sequence: CDR1 SGHVS, CDR2 FQNEAQ. The CDR3 loop spans 19 amino acids.

This clonotype was recorded a few times. The V call is TRBV25-1, the J call TRBJ2-7, with 9 bases identical to TRBD2. CDR1 MGHDK and CDR2 SYGVNS come from the germline V gene. V lost 2 bases to trimming and J lost 4 bases; unmatched junction nucleotides: 12. The CDR3 length is 17 residues. The CDR3 region is CASSENLPREGPYEQYF. CDR3 nucleotide sequence: TGTGCCAGCAGTGAAAACCTCCCGCGGGAGGGCCCTTACGAGCAGTACTTC.

This clonotype was seen a few times. The J gene is TRBJ2-7, the V gene TRBV20-1; tentatively, D is TRBD1 or TRBD2 (5 bases each). The ends were cut back, 0 bases at V and 3 bases at J, with 18 bases in the middle. Germline loops: CDR1 DFQATT, CDR2 SNEGSKA (reference sequence). CDR3 length: 16 residues. The DNA of the CDR3 is TGCAGTGCTAGAGATTCCGCAGGGACGTACCTCTACGAGCAGTACTTC. This translates into CSARDSAGTYLYEQYF.

This clonotype was observed a few times. The chain has TRBV7-9 and TRBJ2-7; the match to TRBD1 covers 8 bases. CDR1 SEHNR and CDR2 FQNEAQ come from the germline V gene (reference sequence). The CDR3 contains 16 residues. V lost 1 base to trimming and J lost 5 bases; unmatched junction nucleotides: 10. The CDR3 is CASSLGATGGTHEQYF. The CDR3 DNA reads TGTGCCAGCAGCTTAGGGGCTACAGGGGGTACCCACGAGCAGTACTTC.